What follows are 7 T cell receptor beta chains derived from one specimen sequenced in a study of technical replicates of blood from several donors (dated by TCRdb to about 2017). To prepare the library, the immunoSEQ multiplex PCR assay was applied. Not all clones reach the TCRdb copy of this immuneACCESS table, which keeps in-frame sequences only. Checked studies attribute under half of the gap to unresolved V genes and leave the rest unexplained. The sample data list approximately 53,000 clones, and around 96% of these were observed just once. The ten largest clones add up to around 0.4% of the sample. The source material was T cells isolated from PBMCs. Source of these receptors: a human donor in good health.

The chain recombines TRBV5-1 with TRBJ1-2; 10 nucleotides line up with TRBD1. This CDR3 contains 15 residues. The germline gives CDR1 SGHRS, CDR2 YFSETQ. The junction had 10 bases not matched to a gene; V was cut back by 7 bases and J by 4 bases. The CDR3 nucleotides read TGCGCCAGCTCTAACCGGGGACAGGGGTCCTATGGCTACACCTTC. Its translation: CASSNRGQGSYGYTF. Combining the CDR3 with reference TRBV5-1 and TRBJ1-2 gives the whole variable domain KAGVTQTPRYLIKTRGQQVTLSCSPISGHRSVSWYQQTPGQGLQFLFEYFSETQRNKGNFPGRFSGRQFSNSRSEMNVSTLELGDSALYLCASSNRGQGSYGYTFGSGTRLTVV.

This sequence joins TRBV25-1 and TRBJ2-4, with 10 bases fitting TRBD2. The germline CDR1 and CDR2 sequences are MGHDK and SYGVNS. Unmatched junction bases numbered 5, after V lost 1 base and J lost 8 bases. The CDR3 length is 15 residues. The CDR3 nucleotides read TGTGCCAGCAGTGAATGGGCTAGCGGGAGAGACATTCAGTACTTC. Translated, it gives CASSEWASGRDIQYF.

This sequence joins TRBV4-1 and TRBJ1-5; D is perhaps TRBD1 (6 bases). CDR3 length equals 13 residues. V was cut by 6 bases and J by 5 bases, with 11 bases left in between. The germline V gene has CDR1 MGHRA and CDR2 YSYEKL. The CDR3 loop is CASSRAGDQPQHF. The CDR3 region has the DNA TGCGCCAGCAGTAGGGCAGGGGATCAGCCCCAGCATTTT.

This sequence joins TRBV4-3 and TRBJ2-1; no clear D. The CDR3 extends over 14 amino acids. Trimming removed 1 base from V and 8 bases from J, with 12 bases in between. CDR1 is LGHNA and CDR2 is YSLEER in the germline V gene. CDR3 protein: CASSQGAFSDEQFF. CDR3 bases: TGCGCCAGCAGCCAAGGTGCCTTCAGCGATGAGCAGTTCTTC.

The V and J genes are TRBV28 and TRBJ1-3; possible D gene TRBD1, 6 bases. The CDR3 totals 14 residues. Trimming pared 3 bases from V and 2 bases from J, leaving 8 bases between. Germline lookup yields CDR1 MDHEN and CDR2 SYDVKM. As DNA, the CDR3 is TGTGCCAGCAGTTTCTCAGGGGCTGGAAACACCATATATTTT. Encoded protein: CASSFSGAGNTIYF.

This clone is a singleton in its sample. The chain has TRBV7-9 and TRBJ2-1; 7 bases line up with TRBD1. The V gene end was trimmed by 6 bases and the J gene end by 5 bases; junction bases not matched to a gene: 1. CDR1 and CDR2 (germline): SEHNR, FQNEAQ (reference sequence). The length of the CDR3 is 12 residues. The CDR3 loop is CASRGQNNEQFF. CDR3 nucleotides: TGTGCCAGCAGGGGACAGAACAATGAGCAGTTCTTC.

The rearrangement joins TRBV11-1 to TRBJ2-1; D not certain. The V end lost 3 bases, the J end lost 4 bases, and 19 bases lay between the germline ends. Germline lookup yields CDR1 SGHAT and CDR2 FQDESV (reference sequence). The length of the CDR3 is 17 residues. CDR3 sequence: CASSFHAVKPQYNEQFF. The CDR3 DNA follows: TGTGCCAGCAGCTTTCATGCAGTGAAACCCCAATACAATGAGCAGTTCTTC.